The 23 T cell receptor beta chains listed next were all sequenced from one sample in a study of PD-1 blockade in classical Hodgkin lymphoma. The protocol was immunoSEQ multiplex PCR, while the TCRdb copy is restricted to in-frame clones and leaves out a portion. The sample includes about 22,000 clones, about 70% of them seen just once. The time point: cycle 4 day 1 (C4D1), after more than five weeks of nivolumab. Every one of the patients relapsed after autologous stem cell transplantation (brentuximab vedotin exposure was variable). The study purified CD4+ T cells from thawed PBMCs using magnetic negative selection. Specimen: CD4+ T cells from blood, collected before the fourth cycle of nivolumab. The receptors were gathered from a human donor with classical Hodgkin lymphoma.

This rearrangement joins TRBV28 to TRBJ2-7, with D maybe TRBD1 (6 bases). The CDR3 has 14 residues. The germline gives CDR1 MDHEN, CDR2 SYDVKM. V was shortened by 6 bases and J by 3 bases, with 15 bases between the two germline ends. The CDR3 nucleotides read TGTGCCAGCAGAGAACAGGGAAGGGACTACGAGCAGTACTTC. Encoded protein: CASREQGRDYEQYF. Full variable domain (remainder filled in from reference TRBV28 and TRBJ2-7): DVKVTQSSRYLVKRTGEKVFLECVQDMDHENMFWYRQDPGLGLRLIYFSYDVKMKEKGDIPEGYSVSREKKERFSLILESASTNQTSMYLCASREQGRDYEQYFGPGTRLTVT.

The chain employs TRBV2 and TRBJ2-3; D remains unclear. CDR1 is SNHLY, CDR2 FYNNEI, per germline. V lost 1 base and J lost 0, with 8 bases in between. This CDR3 has 15 amino acids. CDR3 in amino acids: CASSEGQPSTDTQYF. The CDR3 DNA follows: TGTGCCAGCAGTGAAGGGCAACCTAGCACAGATACGCAGTATTTT. The full variable domain, its missing parts supplied by reference TRBV2 and TRBJ2-3, is EPEVTQTPSHQVTQMGQEVILRCVPISNHLYFYWYRQILGQKVEFLVSFYNNEISEKSEIFDDQFSVERPDGSNFTLKIRSTKLEDSAMYFCASSEGQPSTDTQYFGPGTRLTVL.

The chain combines TRBV13 with TRBJ2-1; D is possibly TRBD2 (5 bases). Trimming stripped 2 bases from V and 5 bases from J, with 16 bases between. Germline values: CDR1 PRHDT, CDR2 FYEKMQ (reference sequence). The CDR3 totals 16 residues. Here the CDR3 reads CASSLPTSSRNNEQFF. The CDR3 DNA follows: TGTGCCAGCAGCTTACCCACTAGTTCCCGCAACAATGAGCAGTTCTTC.

The chain links TRBV18 to TRBJ1-1, with TRBD1 matching over 8 bases. The CDR3 loop spans 11 amino acids. Germline V gene data show CDR1 as KGHSH and CDR2 as LQKENI. V lost 3 bases to trimming and J lost 11 bases; unmatched junction nucleotides: 2. CDR3 residues: CASSPDRGAFF. The CDR3 nucleotides read TGTGCCAGCTCACCCGACAGGGGCGCTTTCTTT.

The CDR3 nucleotides are TGTGCCAGCAGTAATAGCGGCACCGAGACCCAGTACTTC. Encoded protein: CASSNSGTETQYF. The chain couples TRBV28 to TRBJ2-5; tentative D call: TRBD2 (6 bases). Trimming cost V 5 bases and J 5 bases, with 12 bases left between them. Germline loops: CDR1 MDHEN, CDR2 SYDVKM. There are 13 residues in the CDR3.

V gene TRBV5-6 combines with J gene TRBJ2-5; D is possibly TRBD2 (5 bases). The CDR3 loop spans 13 amino acids. Germline-derived CDR1 and CDR2 are SGHDT and YYEEEE. V lost 2 bases and J 5 bases, leaving 10 bases between the germline ends. The CDR3 coding sequence is TGTGCCAGCAGCTTCACTAGTAGGGAGACCCAGTACTTC. Its translation is CASSFTSRETQYF.

V is TRBV2 and J is TRBJ2-1; D is perhaps TRBD1 or TRBD2 (5 bases each). The CDR3 contains 16 residues. V lost 5 bases and J lost 0, with 14 bases in between. Germline V gene sequence: CDR1 SNHLY, CDR2 FYNNEI. The CDR3 spells CASSYGDGSSYNEQFF. For the CDR3, the DNA is TGTGCCAGCAGTTACGGGGACGGCAGCTCCTACAATGAGCAGTTCTTC.

This clone showed up just a few times. The chain joins TRBV28 to TRBJ1-6; D gene unclear. V was trimmed by 2 bases and J by 7 bases, leaving 6 bases between them. Per the germline V gene, CDR1 is MDHEN and CDR2 is SYDVKM. The CDR3 sequence is 13 residues long. CDR3 bases: TGTGCCAGCAGTTTAGATTCGAATTCACCCCTCCACTTT. Translated, it gives CASSLDSNSPLHF.

V gene TRBV11-2 combines with J gene TRBJ1-3, with 8 positions matching TRBD1. The CDR3 covers 13 residues. The trim removed 3 bases at V and 7 bases at J, leaving 2 bases unmatched. The germline V gene has CDR1 SGHAT and CDR2 FQNNGV. CDR3 nucleotides: TGTGCCAGCAGCTTGGCAGGGGGCAACACCATATATTTT. The encoded protein is CASSLAGGNTIYF. Using reference TRBV11-2 and TRBJ1-3 for the parts outside the CDR3, the full variable domain is EAGVAQSPRYKIIEKRQSVAFWCNPISGHATLYWYQQILGQGPKLLIQFQNNGVVDDSQLPKDRFSAERLKGVDSTLKIQPAKLEDSAVYLCASSLAGGNTIYFGEGSWLTVV.

This sequence joins TRBV11-2 and TRBJ2-1; D is perhaps TRBD1 or TRBD2 (5 bases each). The germline V gene has CDR1 SGHAT and CDR2 FQNNGV. Between the trimmed V and J ends, which lost 6 bases and 3 bases, there was a span of 18 bases. The CDR3 has 16 residues. CDR3 amino acids: CASRRPGRSNYNEQFF. CDR3 DNA: TGTGCCAGCAGACGACCGGGACGCTCGAACTACAATGAGCAGTTCTTC.

V usage is TRBV7-2 and J usage is TRBJ1-2; D remains ambiguous. Germline V gene data show CDR1 as SGHTA and CDR2 as FQGNSA. V lost 3 bases to trimming and J lost 14 bases, with 19 bases between them. The CDR3 loop spans 13 amino acids. Here the CDR3 DNA reads TGTGCCAGCAGCTTTGTGACTGGGCAGTTCGATACCTTC. Protein: CASSFVTGQFDTF.

This sequence joins TRBV7-2 and TRBJ2-3, with D perhaps assigned TRBD1 or TRBD2 (5 bases each). The V gene lost 3 bases and the J gene lost 0 bases, with 10 bases spanning the gap. The length of the CDR3 is 15 residues. Germline V gene sequence: CDR1 SGHTA, CDR2 FQGNSA. The CDR3 DNA is TGTGCCAGCAGCTTCGGGACCGCTAGCACAGATACGCAGTATTTT. Translation: CASSFGTASTDTQYF.

CDR3 nucleotide sequence: TGTGCCAGCAGACGCGGGACAGGGGCTACTGAAGCTTTCTTT. Its translation is CASRRGTGATEAFF. V gene TRBV6-5 combines with J gene TRBJ1-1; 10 bases are a match to TRBD1. This CDR3 is built from 14 residues. J lost 5 bases, V lost 6 bases, and 6 bases had no gene match. Germline V gene sequence: CDR1 MNHEY, CDR2 SVGAGI.

This rearrangement joins TRBV28 to TRBJ1-1, with D maybe TRBD1 (5 bases). In germline, CDR1 is MDHEN, CDR2 SYDVKM. Trimming took off 6 bases at V and 6 bases at J, with 23 bases between the two ends. CDR3 length equals 16 residues. CDR3 in amino acids: CASRARGVRGISEAFF. The DNA of the CDR3 is TGTGCCAGCAGGGCACGCGGGGTAAGGGGAATATCTGAAGCTTTCTTT.

The chain is built from TRBV5-1 and TRBJ2-7; 16 bases are shared with TRBD2. The CDR3 is 17 amino acids. The germline V gene encodes CDR1 SGHRS and CDR2 YFSETQ. J gave up 5 bases and V 0 bases, and 5 bases lay outside the gene matches. CDR3 in DNA: TGCGCCAGCAGCTTGGAGGGACTAGCGGGGGGGCGCGACGAGCAGTACTTC. It translates to CASSLEGLAGGRDEQYF.

This clone was observed a single time. J is TRBJ1-2 and V is TRBV27; 7 positions match TRBD1. The V gene's germline CDR1 is MNHEY and CDR2 SMNVEV (reference sequence). With V trimmed by 6 bases and J by 8 bases, 12 bases remained unmatched. CDR3 size: 14 residues. In DNA, the CDR3 is TGTGCCAGCAGAAGGACAGGCAGGGTCTTAGGCTACACCTTC. Translated, it gives CASRRTGRVLGYTF.

The rearrangement joins TRBV7-2 to TRBJ2-5, with 8 bases lining up with TRBD2. Germline V gives CDR1 SGHTA, CDR2 FQGNSA. This CDR3 is 15 amino acids long. V lost 4 bases to trimming and J lost 4 bases; unmatched junction nucleotides: 8. The DNA for the CDR3 is TGTGCCAGCAGCTCGGGACTAGTACGGGGAGAGACCCAGTACTTC. Translating it yields CASSSGLVRGETQYF.

The chain combines TRBV7-2 with TRBJ2-6; 7 bases map to TRBD2. After removal of 7 bases from V and 0 bases from J, the junction contained 6 bases not matched to a gene. This CDR3 region has 16 residues. Germline CDR1 is SGHTA and CDR2 is FQGNSA. The CDR3 protein is CASNPGGHSGANVLTF. CDR3 bases: TGTGCCAGCAACCCGGGAGGCCACTCTGGGGCCAACGTCCTGACTTTC.

V usage is TRBV6-1 and J usage is TRBJ1-2; TRBD1 agrees at 8 bases. CDR3 length: 16 residues. The V gene's germline CDR1 is MNHNS and CDR2 SASEGT. Trimming took 3 bases from V and 2 from J; bases not matched to a gene: 8. CDR3 amino acids: CASSDVAGQGNYGYTF. DNA of the CDR3: TGTGCCAGCAGTGACGTGGCCGGACAGGGCAACTATGGCTACACCTTC.

V and J are TRBV27 and TRBJ2-2, with TRBD1 matching 8 bases. Per germline, CDR1 MNHEY and CDR2 SMNVEV (reference sequence). V lost 4 bases and J lost 6; bases outside the gene matches: 13. The CDR3 is made up of 17 amino acids. CDR3 nucleotides: TGTGCCAGCAGTTCCCGCCCGCGGACAGGGTTGGCCGGGGAGCTGTTTTTT. Its translation: CASSSRPRTGLAGELFF.

The chain employs TRBV6-4 and TRBJ2-7; maybe TRBD2 (5 bases). Trimming shortened V by 2 bases and J by 3 bases, and 8 bases separated the two germline ends. This CDR3 is built from 13 residues. In germline, CDR1 is MRHNA, CDR2 SNTAGT. The CDR3 reads CASSDPGIYEQYF. The DNA of the CDR3 is TGTGCCAGCAGTGACCCGGGAATCTACGAGCAGTACTTC.

This clone came up a few times. The chain carries TRBV5-4 and TRBJ2-1, with D unclear. The V and J ends lost 0 bases and 3 bases respectively, with 10 bases between them. The CDR3 contains 15 residues. The germline V gene has CDR1 SGHNT and CDR2 YYREEE (reference sequence). The CDR3 DNA sequence: TGTGCCAGCAGCTTGGACCCCGTGGGCTACAATGAGCAGTTCTTC. This sequence encodes CASSLDPVGYNEQFF.

This chain uses TRBV7-3 with TRBJ1-1, with D possibly matching TRBD1 (6 bases). The CDR3 length is 14 residues. With 1 base removed from V and 4 bases from J, the gap between germline ends came to 10 bases. Germline V lookup: CDR1 SGHTA, CDR2 FQGTGA. The CDR3, as DNA: TGTGCCAGCAGCTTAAGGGGGCCGTTCACTGAAGCTTTCTTT. Its translation is CASSLRGPFTEAFF.